This T cell receptor (beta chain) was observed in a study of Tregs in tolerant kidney transplant recipients. The germline V gene has CDR1 SGHTA and CDR2 FQGNSA. The CDR3 has 14 residues. V lost 3 bases, J lost 4 bases, and 13 bases lay in between. Overall study findings and caveats: Some patients' samples used different primers over time, so nucleotide sequences weren't comparable. Activated donor B cell expansion appeared to reveal the most relevant donor-specific TCRbeta repertoire. In tolerant patients, donor-specific Tregs outgrew total Tregs, suggesting antigen-driven expansion.

CD4+CD25+CD127- Tregs, CD4+CD25- non-Tregs, CD4 and CD8 cells were sorted. A word on this clone: The target antigen is unknown. From the germline J gene comes the end of the CDR3, since the read stops 3 residues before it.

This table comes from immunoSEQ multiplex PCR, and its TCRdb copy is limited to in-frame clones, with some not included. With tens of thousands of clones in the sample, the ten largest clones hold around an eighth. The receptor's source is a human donor who received a combined kidney and bone marrow transplant. The sample consisted of CD8+ T cells from blood, taken before the transplant. The V and J genes are TRBV7-2 and TRBJ2-7; D is undetermined. CDR3 sequence: CASSFSSPGYEQYF. The CDR3 bases that were read are TGTGCCAGCAGCTTCTCTAGTCCTGGATACGAG. Full variable domain (remainder filled in from reference TRBV7-2 and TRBJ2-7): GAGVSQSPSNKVTEKGKDVELRCDPISGHTALYWYRQSLGQGLEFLIYFQGNSAPDKSGLPSDRFSAERTGGSVSTLTIQRTQQEDSAVYLCASSFSSPGYEQYFGPGTRLTVT.